The TCR beta chain described here comes from a study of T cell changes during pregnancy in multiple sclerosis. CDR1 is SGHVS, CDR2 FQNEAQ, per germline. The CDR3 is 15 amino acids. The ends were cut back, 6 bases at V and 3 bases at J, with 16 bases in the middle. Produced via immunoSEQ multiplex PCR; TCRdb's table is partial and in-frame only. The table records some 62,000 clones, 92% of them present only once. The receptor was derived from a female donor in good health, enrolled as a control in a pregnancy study. The gene calls are TRBV7-8 and TRBJ2-3; D perhaps matches TRBD2 (7 bases). The input for sequencing was peripheral blood, taken in the second trimester of pregnancy. CDR3 in DNA: TGTGCCAGCAGATACCGGGGGGCGGGGACAGATACGCAGTATTTT. It specifies CASRYRGAGTDTQYF.